This TCR beta chain was found in a study of OX40 agonist ivuxolimab in advanced cancers. As for the study in general: Patients were infused with ivuxolimab every 2 weeks at 0.01 to 10 mg/kg.

A remark on this clone: The antigen remains unidentified.

The V and J ends lost 4 bases and 4 bases respectively, with 15 bases between them. Germline CDR1 and CDR2: SGHNT and YYREEE (reference sequence). The CDR3 covers 15 residues. General study findings and limits: Within 6 weeks, CD4+ and CD8+ blood T cells expanded clonally at 0.1 to 3.0 mg/kg. Partly responding patients at 0.1-3.0 mg/kg showed some of the smallest clonal expansion.

TCRdb keeps only in-frame clones here, not all; method: immunoSEQ multiplex PCR. Among about 80,000 clones listed, approximately 94% were seen once. This TCR was recovered from an adult with an advanced solid tumor such as melanoma, head and neck, liver or kidney cancer. The source material was CD4+ or CD8+ T cells sorted from blood, sampled in a trial of the OX40 agonist ivuxolimab. The rearrangement uses TRBV5-4 and TRBJ2-1; D may be TRBD2 (6 bases). The CDR3 nucleotides are TGTGCCAGCAGCGGTTCCCTAGCGCCGTACAATGAGCAGTTCTTC. Translating gives CASSGSLAPYNEQFF.